This T cell receptor beta chain came from a study of vaccination effects on CD4 cells after COVID-19. Across the study: Researchers obtained post-vaccine samples at a median of 72 days past the second dose.

Only in-frame clones appear in the TCRdb table, and some are missing; sequencing was by immunoSEQ multiplex PCR. Of fewer than 35,000 clones in the sample, roughly 80% were seen once. As regards this clone: The antigen remains undetermined.

Deletions cut 8 bases from V and 6 bases from J, with 14 bases between. The CDR3 has 14 amino acids. Germline V gene data show CDR1 as SNHLY and CDR2 as FYNNEI. Antigen-specific CD4+ T cells were first expanded with viral peptide pools by the ViraFEST assay and only then sequenced. Investigators separated out CD4+ T cells once around 10 days of culture had passed. Two doses of either BNT162b2 or mRNA-1273 were given to each participant. Nucleocapsid antibodies stayed negative before and after vaccination, showing no earlier SARS-CoV-2 infection. For each well, 2 million to 2.5 million PBMC were cultured with 10 IU/ml IL-2 and roughly 9.2 ug/ml peptides. Study observations and caveats: Late post-vaccination samples showed marked contraction of infection- and vaccine-induced clones.

The sample consisted of CD4+ T cells from PBMCs cultured with SARS-CoV-2 spike peptides, taken after COVID-19 vaccination. The V and J genes are TRBV2 and TRBJ1-6; D is possibly TRBD1 (6 bases). The source of this sequence is a human donor who received a COVID-19 vaccine. Some clones in this sample may be carry-over from other donors' samples. The CDR3 region is CASRPGGANSPLHF. CDR3 DNA sequence: TGTGCCAGCCGACCCGGGGGGGCTAATTCACCCCTCCACTTT.